Here is one TCR beta chain with its context. Its antigen is currently unknown. These data belong to a study of siplizumab effects on memory and regulatory T cells. Broader study findings: The study found that mappable alloreactive CD4+ clones averaged about 70% Treg-derived with siplizumab and over 25% in controls.

Clones were read by immunoSEQ multiplex PCR, and TCRdb kept only the in-frame ones, dropping some. The sample yields 85,000 to 95,000 clones, about 94% seen once. This CDR3 comprises 15 residues. The germline V and J ends were trimmed by 0 bases and 2 bases, with 11 bases remaining between them. CDR1 is SGHAT, CDR2 FQDESV, per germline (reference sequence). The material sequenced was non-Treg CD4+ T cells sorted from blood. The chain recombines TRBV11-1 with TRBJ2-7, with D perhaps matching TRBD1 (6 bases). The sequence came from a human donor in good health. The CDR3 region is CASSLAQGSTYEQYF. The CDR3 nucleotides read TGTGCCAGCAGCTTAGCTCAGGGGTCGACCTACGAGCAGTACTTC.